The 2 T cell receptor beta chains below come from one sample, sequenced in a study of PD-1 blockade in classical Hodgkin lymphoma. Libraries were prepared by immunoSEQ multiplex PCR; TCRdb keeps only in-frame clonotypes and omits some of them. This table holds roughly 49,000 clones, 90% found once. Documented time point: cycle 4 day 1 (C4D1), after around six weeks of nivolumab. Brentuximab vedotin exposure varied, and every patient relapsed after autologous stem cell transplantation. Source: peripheral blood mononuclear cells (PBMCs), taken before the fourth cycle of nivolumab. Every receptor here comes from a human donor with classical Hodgkin lymphoma.

The J gene is TRBJ2-1, the V gene TRBV7-2; D possibly corresponds to TRBD1 (5 bases). Germline loops: CDR1 SGHTA, CDR2 FQGNSA. V gave up 5 bases and J gave up 8 bases, with 19 bases separating them. CDR3 size: 15 residues. CDR3 loop: CASSPPGARADEQFF. Written as DNA, the CDR3 is TGTGCCAGCAGCCCCCCCGGCGCCAGGGCCGATGAGCAGTTCTTC.

The CDR3 reads CASSFNTDTQYF. The CDR3 bases are TGTGCCAGCAGCTTTAATACAGATACGCAGTATTTT. This chain joins TRBV7-9 and TRBJ2-3; D remains ambiguous. V was clipped by 3 bases and J by 3 bases, with 4 bases between them. There are 12 residues in the CDR3. Germline values: CDR1 SEHNR, CDR2 FQNEAQ (reference sequence).